This entry concerns a single T cell receptor (beta chain). Trimming at V came to 4 bases and at J to 0 bases, leaving 7 bases not matched to a gene. This CDR3 is 17 amino acids long. CDR1 and CDR2 (germline): LNHDA, SQIVND (reference sequence). As processed by the authors: Nucleated cell counts were estimated from reference gene primer amplification. The assay was immunoSEQ multiplex PCR, and TCRdb's table has in-frame clones only and misses some. V and J calls and clone size follow that table, whereas D and trimming were derived from the DNA. Found here are around 210,000 clones, more than 70% of them singletons; the top ten hold around 17%. The sample comes from a study of blood T cell repertoires in COVID-19. Across the study: Samples representing acute and convalescent COVID-19 were sourced from the United States, Italy and Spain.

Seattle's cohort entered during active infection and was followed longitudinally. The sample taken for sequencing was peripheral blood. This clonotype was obtained from a man aged 45-65 years with COVID-19, enrolled during active disease. The chain combines TRBV19 with TRBJ2-2; 8 positions match TRBD2. CDR3 bases: TGTGCCAGTAGTAGGTTTGCGGGAGGACCGAACACCGGGGAGCTGTTTTTT. Protein sequence: CASSRFAGGPNTGELFF.